The text below deals with one T cell receptor beta chain. The table came from immunoSEQ multiplex PCR; TCRdb's copy has only in-frame clones and leaves some out. The sample shows tens of thousands of clones, more than 90% of them seen only once. This sample stems from a study of T cell responses to AZD1222 COVID-19 vaccine. The receptor was isolated from an adult in good health. The starting material was peripheral blood, obtained on day 0 of AZD1222 vaccination.

The CDR3 bases are TGTGCCAGCAGTACTTGGACTAGCGGGGCCAACGAGCAGTACTTC. Translated, it gives CASSTWTSGANEQYF. This chain joins TRBV6-5 and TRBJ2-7; 12 nucleotides agree with TRBD2. From germline, CDR1 is MNHEY and CDR2 SVGAGI. The CDR3 runs to 15 residues. The V gene end was trimmed by 5 bases and the J gene end by 5 bases; junction bases not matched to a gene: 7.